This TCR beta chain was sequenced for a study of T-cell memory formation after mild COVID-19. The wider study: TCR clusters largely stayed donor specific. Points from the study as a whole: Contracting CD4+ clones sat mainly in CM and EM; CD8+ in EMRA.

TCRdb fed the 5' RACE reads into MiXCR, producing one record per CDR3 protein. The data hold about 430,000 distinct CDR3 sequences, with 20% to 25% observed a single time. As regards this clonotype: Its antigen is not identified.

The junction had 2 bases not matched to a gene; V was cut back by 5 bases and J by 5 bases. Germline values: CDR1 SGHRS, CDR2 YFSETQ. This CDR3 has 13 amino acids. The gene calls are TRBV5-1 and TRBJ2-5, with 11 bases aligning to TRBD2. The origin of this receptor is an adult woman who had mild COVID-19 (a few samples of this study predate the infection). Cell type and time point are not known. The sequencing input was PBMCs or a T cell subset sorted from them (not recorded which). The CDR3 nucleotides read TGCGCCAGCAGACTAGCGGGAGTCGAGACCCAGTACTTC. Its translation: CASRLAGVETQYF.